These T cell receptor beta chains were read from a single sample in a study of control samples from healthy donors and cancer patients. Libraries were prepared by immunoSEQ multiplex PCR; TCRdb keeps only in-frame clonotypes and omits some of them. The sample has about 170,000 clones; 85% to 90% are singletons. The sequencing input was blood. The receptors come from a man aged 25-40 years in good health. Each CDR3 is given with its conserved first and last residue. The D gene is left open where the match is weak. Size values are once, few and many counts, or a class for expanded clones, and some rows have none.

v_call	d_call	j_call	clone_size	cdr3_aa	cdr3_nt
TRBV14	TRBD1	TRBJ1-3	few	CASSQTSGTGGKSGNTIYF	TGTGCCAGCAGCCAAACTTCCGGGACAGGGGGCAAGTCTGGAAACACCATATATTTT
TRBV9	NA	TRBJ2-7	NA	CASSVTGSSYEQYF	TGTGCCAGCAGCGTAACGGGGAGCTCCTACGAGCAGTACTTC
TRBV4-2	TRBD2	TRBJ2-2	NA	CASSQETQRGAAGELFF	TGTGCCAGCAGCCAAGAAACACAGCGGGGGGCGGCCGGGGAGCTGTTTTTT
TRBV5-1	TRBD1	TRBJ2-1	NA	CASSRGTGLYEQFF	TGCGCCAGCAGCCGTGGGACAGGGTTATACGAGCAGTTCTTC
TRBV6-4	NA	TRBJ2-2	NA	CASSERGSTGELFF	TGTGCCAGCAGTGAACGGGGGTCCACCGGGGAGCTGTTTTTT
TRBV6-5	TRBD1	TRBJ1-5	few	CASSLDRGNQPQHF	TGTGCCAGCAGTTTGGACAGGGGCAATCAGCCCCAGCATTTT
TRBV28	NA	TRBJ1-4	NA	CASSRGQFNEKLFF	TGTGCCAGCAGCCGAGGACAGTTCAATGAAAAACTGTTTTTT
TRBV4-1	NA	TRBJ1-5	NA	CASSPGLGQPQHF	TGCGCCAGCAGCCCGGGCCTCGGTCAGCCCCAGCATTTT
TRBV2	NA	TRBJ1-1	NA	CASSVELQRPNTEAFF	TGTGCCAGCAGTGTCGAACTTCAGCGCCCGAACACTGAAGCTTTCTTT
TRBV27	NA	TRBJ2-5	NA	CASRLQGAGQETQYF	TGTGCCAGCAGGCTCCAGGGAGCCGGGCAGGAGACCCAGTACTTC
TRBV6-5	NA	TRBJ2-1	NA	CASSLAVSYNEQFF	TGTGCCAGCAGTTTAGCGGTCTCCTACAATGAGCAGTTCTTC
TRBV24-1	TRBD1	TRBJ1-1	NA	CATSDSSRQGITEAFF	TGTGCCACCAGTGACAGTTCTCGACAGGGGATCACTGAAGCTTTCTTT
TRBV27	TRBD1	TRBJ2-2	NA	CASSRPRTGILNTGELFF	TGTGCCAGCAGCCGACCCCGGACAGGCATCCTGAACACCGGGGAGCTGTTTTTT
TRBV18	NA	TRBJ2-1	NA	CASSPETNEQFF	TGTGCCAGCTCACCGGAGACCAATGAGCAGTTCTTC
TRBV4-1	NA	TRBJ2-1	NA	CASSQDLGDEQFF	TGCGCCAGCAGCCAAGATCTCGGCGATGAGCAGTTCTTC
TRBV6-5	NA	TRBJ1-1	NA	CASSRGQGRDFF	TGTGCCAGCTCAAGGGGCCAGGGAAGGGATTTCTTT
TRBV5-1	NA	TRBJ2-1	NA	CASSPVQQRNEQFF	TGCGCCAGCTCTCCGGTTCAGCAGAGGAATGAGCAGTTCTTC
TRBV5-4	NA	TRBJ2-5	NA	CASSRPVGGEETQYF	TGTGCCAGCAGCCGCCCCGTGGGTGGAGAAGAGACCCAGTACTTC
TRBV4-2	TRBD2	TRBJ2-2	NA	CASSQDTGGTGELFF	TGTGCCAGCAGCCAAGATACGGGGGGGACCGGGGAGCTGTTTTTT
TRBV6-4	TRBD2	TRBJ2-1	NA	CASSAGGHDTNEQFF	TGTGCCAGCAGTGCGGGAGGTCACGACACTAATGAGCAGTTCTTC
TRBV7-9	NA	TRBJ2-7	NA	CASSFLGGYEQYF	TGTGCCAGCAGCTTTTTGGGCGGCTACGAGCAGTACTTC
TRBV4-1	TRBD1	TRBJ2-7	NA	CASKVGQGPSYEQYF	TGCGCCAGCAAAGTGGGACAGGGGCCCTCCTACGAGCAGTACTTC
TRBV9	TRBD2	TRBJ2-7	medium-sized	CASSVSSGGTYEQYF	TGTGCCAGCAGCGTAAGTAGCGGGGGGACCTACGAGCAGTACTTC
TRBV29-1	NA	TRBJ1-2	NA	CSARGGVDYGYTF	TGCAGCGCCCGGGGAGGGGTGGACTATGGCTACACCTTC
TRBV3-1/TRBV3-2	TRBD2	TRBJ2-4	once	CASSARTSGTPKNIQYF	TGTGCCAGCAGCGCCCGAACTAGCGGGACGCCCAAAAACATTCAGTACTTC
TRBV10-3	NA	TRBJ1-3	NA	CAISELKSLSGNTIYF	TGTGCCATCAGTGAGTTAAAGAGTCTCTCTGGAAACACCATATATTTT
TRBV7-2	NA	TRBJ1-1	NA	CASSFLQGGRTEAFF	TGTGCCAGCAGCTTTCTACAGGGAGGGAGGACTGAAGCTTTCTTT
TRBV7-9	NA	TRBJ2-5	NA	CASRPQVSQDQETQYF	TGTGCCAGCAGGCCTCAAGTCAGTCAGGACCAAGAGACCCAGTACTTC
TRBV7-9	TRBD1	TRBJ1-2	NA	CASSYPGQGPSYGYTF	TGTGCCAGCAGCTATCCGGGACAGGGGCCGTCCTATGGCTACACCTTC
TRBV5-4	NA	TRBJ1-2	NA	CASSLDGGNYGYTF	TGTGCCAGCAGCTTGGATGGGGGGAACTATGGCTACACCTTC
TRBV7-2	NA	TRBJ2-3	NA	CASSLNGQGRDTQYF	TGTGCCAGCAGCTTAAATGGGCAGGGGAGAGATACGCAGTATTTT
TRBV20-1	NA	TRBJ1-2	NA	CSASVYGYTF	TGCAGTGCCTCTGTCTATGGCTACACCTTC
TRBV6-6	NA	TRBJ1-1	NA	CASSPDGPNTEAFF	TGTGCCAGCAGTCCGGACGGACCGAACACTGAAGCTTTCTTT
TRBV27	NA	TRBJ2-3	NA	CASSFQGRSTDTQYF	TGTGCCAGCAGTTTCCAGGGGAGGAGCACAGATACGCAGTATTTT
TRBV27	NA	TRBJ1-5	NA	CASSLRSLDNQPQHF	TGTGCCAGCAGTTTAAGGTCACTTGACAATCAGCCCCAGCATTTT
TRBV29-1	NA	TRBJ1-4	NA	CSARRRANEKLFF	TGCAGCGCTCGCCGGCGGGCTAATGAAAAACTGTTTTTT
TRBV5-4	NA	TRBJ1-3	NA	CASSGADSFSGNTIYF	TGTGCCAGCAGCGGAGCGGACAGTTTCTCTGGAAACACCATATATTTT
TRBV6-1	NA	TRBJ1-1	NA	CASSEALGPNAAFF	TGTGCCAGCAGTGAAGCGCTAGGACCGAACGCAGCTTTCTTT
TRBV3-1/TRBV3-2	NA	TRBJ1-3	NA	CASSPGLLGTIYF	TGTGCCAGCAGCCCGGGGCTTCTAGGCACCATATATTTT
TRBV10-1	NA	TRBJ1-5	NA	CASSAQGLNQPQHF	TGCGCCAGCAGTGCACAGGGACTGAATCAGCCCCAGCATTTT
TRBV25-1	NA	TRBJ2-5	NA	CASSDVRAYQETQYF	TGTGCCAGCAGTGACGTAAGGGCATACCAAGAGACCCAGTACTTC
TRBV27	TRBD2	TRBJ2-1	NA	CASSFGGRDEQFF	TGTGCCAGCAGTTTCGGGGGGAGGGATGAGCAGTTCTTC
TRBV28	TRBD1	TRBJ1-5	NA	CASSQAPTGVDQPQHF	TGTGCCAGCAGCCAAGCCCCTACAGGGGTGGATCAGCCCCAGCATTTT
TRBV19	NA	TRBJ1-5	NA	CASSAGTSSFSNQPQHF	TGTGCCAGTTCCGCCGGGACAAGTTCCTTTAGCAATCAGCCCCAGCATTTT
TRBV19	NA	TRBJ1-2	once	CASSMDSPTRRGYGYTF	TGTGCCAGTAGTATGGACAGCCCTACACGGCGGGGCTATGGCTACACCTTC
TRBV28	NA	TRBJ1-2	NA	CASTSGRPGAYGYTF	TGTGCCAGCACCTCAGGAAGGCCAGGGGCCTATGGCTACACCTTC
TRBV2	TRBD1	TRBJ1-4	NA	CASSTPGQGDPNEKLFF	TGTGCCAGCAGTACGCCGGGACAGGGGGACCCCAATGAAAAACTGTTTTTT
TRBV21-1	NA	TRBJ2-1	NA	CARIDNCGLNEQFF	TGTGCCAGAATAGATAACTGCGGCCTCAATGAGCAGTTCTTC
TRBV27	NA	TRBJ1-1	NA	CASSFGRETEAFF	TGTGCCAGCAGTTTTGGCCGGGAGACTGAAGCTTTCTTT
TRBV25-1	NA	TRBJ1-6	once	CASSRGGGANSPLHF	TGTGCCAGCAGTCGGGGCGGGGGGGCAAATTCACCCCTCCACTTT